Given below is one T cell receptor beta chain in context. This record belongs to a study of early T cells in non-severe SARS-CoV-2 infection. TCRdb re-called the 5' RACE reads through MiXCR, storing one row per CDR3 protein. Of roughly 120,000 distinct CDR3 sequences listed, under 15% are singletons. Per germline, CDR1 SNHLY and CDR2 FYNNEI. The CDR3 covers 12 residues. V was trimmed by 7 bases and J by 9 bases, leaving 16 bases between them. The chain recombines TRBV2 with TRBJ2-7; D uncertain. The source material was whole blood. This receptor was taken from an adult who was a healthcare worker with PCR-confirmed SARS-CoV-2 infection or an uninfected control (not recorded which). CDR3 in DNA: TGTGCCAGCATGAACCAGGCGCCCTGGCAGTACTTC. It specifies CASMNQAPWQYF.